Sequencing of this T cell receptor (beta chain) was carried out in a study of blood T cell repertoires in COVID-19. The count of this clone is one. Per the original data handling: Reference gene primer amplification yielded estimated nucleated cell counts. The protocol was immunoSEQ multiplex PCR, while the TCRdb copy is restricted to in-frame clones and leaves out a portion. Clone size and the V and J calls come from that table; the DNA yielded D and trimming. The table shows around 42,000 clones, with over 70% occurring only once. CDR1 is LGHDT and CDR2 is YNNKEL in the germline V gene (reference sequence). V was cut by 0 bases and J by 10 bases, with 10 bases left in between. The CDR3 spans 14 residues.

The source material was peripheral blood. This TCR was sampled from an elderly woman with acute or convalescent COVID-19. The chain links TRBV3-1 (or the pseudogene TRBV3-2) to TRBJ1-6; D is possibly TRBD1 (6 bases). The CDR3 DNA sequence: TGTGCCAGCAGCCAAGACAGGGGCCGCTCACCCCTCCACTTT. Its protein is CASSQDRGRSPLHF.